This T cell receptor (beta chain) stems from a study of PD-1 blockade in classical Hodgkin lymphoma. Overall study: Treatment was intravenous nivolumab, 3 mg/kg every 2 weeks, until progression.

CDR1 and CDR2 (germline): LNHNV, YYDKDF (reference sequence). After removal of 5 bases from V and 5 bases from J, the junction contained 6 bases not matched to a gene. The CDR3 is made up of 15 amino acids. Relapse after autologous stem cell transplantation occurred in every patient, and brentuximab vedotin exposure varied. Only in-frame clones appear in the TCRdb table, and some are missing; sequencing was by immunoSEQ multiplex PCR. This table holds approximately 17,000 clones, roughly 80% found once. Specimen: peripheral blood mononuclear cells (PBMCs), collected at baseline. J is TRBJ2-3 and V is TRBV15; 11 bases match TRBD2. The TCR sequence derives from a human donor with classical Hodgkin lymphoma. The CDR3 nucleotides read TGTGCCACCAGCGGAACTAGCGGGGGAAGAGATACGCAGTATTTT. Protein sequence: CATSGTSGGRDTQYF.